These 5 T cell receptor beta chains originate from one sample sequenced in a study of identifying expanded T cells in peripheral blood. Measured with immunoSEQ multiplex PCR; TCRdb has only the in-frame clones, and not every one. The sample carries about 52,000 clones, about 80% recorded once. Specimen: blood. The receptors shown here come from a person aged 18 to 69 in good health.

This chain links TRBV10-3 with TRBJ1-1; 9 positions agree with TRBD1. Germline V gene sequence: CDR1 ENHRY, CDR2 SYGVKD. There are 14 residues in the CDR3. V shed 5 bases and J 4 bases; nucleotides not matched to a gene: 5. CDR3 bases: TGTGCCATCAGTAGGACAGGGGAGGCCACTGAAGCTTTCTTT. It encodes CAISRTGEATEAFF.

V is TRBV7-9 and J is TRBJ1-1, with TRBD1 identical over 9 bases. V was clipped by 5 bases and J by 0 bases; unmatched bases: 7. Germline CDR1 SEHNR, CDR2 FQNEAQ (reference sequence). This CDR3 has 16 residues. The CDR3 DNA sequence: TGTGCCAGCAGCGCGAGCGACAGGGGGATGAACACTGAAGCTTTCTTT. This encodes CASSASDRGMNTEAFF. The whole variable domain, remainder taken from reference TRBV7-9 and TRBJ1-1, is DTGVSQNPRHKITKRGQNVTFRCDPISEHNRLYWYRQTLGQGPEFLTYFQNEAQLEKSRLLSDRFSAERPKGSFSTLEIQRTEQGDSAMYLCASSASDRGMNTEAFFGQGTRLTVV.

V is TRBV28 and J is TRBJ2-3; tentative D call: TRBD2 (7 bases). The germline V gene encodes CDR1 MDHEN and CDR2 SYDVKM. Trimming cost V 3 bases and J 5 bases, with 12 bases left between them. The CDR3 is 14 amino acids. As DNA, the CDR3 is TGTGCCAGCAGTTTGGGGGGGCAGGTAGATACGCAGTATTTT. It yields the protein CASSLGGQVDTQYF. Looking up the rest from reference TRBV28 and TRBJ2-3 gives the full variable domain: DVKVTQSSRYLVKRTGEKVFLECVQDMDHENMFWYRQDPGLGLRLIYFSYDVKMKEKGDIPEGYSVSREKKERFSLILESASTNQTSMYLCASSLGGQVDTQYFGPGTRLTVL.

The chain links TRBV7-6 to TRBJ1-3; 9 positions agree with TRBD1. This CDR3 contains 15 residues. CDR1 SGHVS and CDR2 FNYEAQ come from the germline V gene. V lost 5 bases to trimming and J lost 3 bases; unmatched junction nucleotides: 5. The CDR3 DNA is TGTGCCAGCAGCGCCATGGACAGGGGTGGAAACACCATATATTTT. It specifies CASSAMDRGGNTIYF.

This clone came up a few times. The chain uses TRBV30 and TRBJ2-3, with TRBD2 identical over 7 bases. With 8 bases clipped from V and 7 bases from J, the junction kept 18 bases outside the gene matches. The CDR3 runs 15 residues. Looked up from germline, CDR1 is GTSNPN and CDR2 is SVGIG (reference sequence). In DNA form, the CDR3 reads TGTGCCGCCGCCCCGGGGGGACCGGTTCCTTATACGCAGTATTTT. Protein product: CAAAPGGPVPYTQYF.